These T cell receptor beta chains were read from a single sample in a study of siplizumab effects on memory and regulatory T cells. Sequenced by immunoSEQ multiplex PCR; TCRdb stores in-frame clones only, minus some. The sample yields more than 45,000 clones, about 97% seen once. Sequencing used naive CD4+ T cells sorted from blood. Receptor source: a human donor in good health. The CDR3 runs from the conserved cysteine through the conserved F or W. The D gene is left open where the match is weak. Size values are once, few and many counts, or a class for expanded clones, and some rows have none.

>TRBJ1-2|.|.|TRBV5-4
TGTGCCAGCACCTCCCCCCAGACCGGACAGTACTATGGCTACACCTTC
CASTSPQTGQYYGYTF
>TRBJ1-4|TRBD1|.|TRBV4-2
TGTGCCAGCAGCCAAGATGGGGACAGTGTTGGCGAAAAACTGTTTTTT
CASSQDGDSVGEKLFF
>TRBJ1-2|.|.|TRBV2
TGTGCCAGCCGGGGGCTTCGCGGCTACACCTTC
CASRGLRGYTF
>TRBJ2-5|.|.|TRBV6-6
TGTGCCAGCAGTTTTACCGGGAGAAAAGAGACCCAGTACTTC
CASSFTGRKETQYF
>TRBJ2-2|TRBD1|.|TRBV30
TGTGCCTGGAGTAGGGGGCCCGGGGAGCTGTTTTTT
CAWSRGPGELFF
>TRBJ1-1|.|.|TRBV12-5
TGTGCTAGTGGTTTGGTCAACCCGAACACTGAAGCTTTCTTT
CASGLVNPNTEAFF
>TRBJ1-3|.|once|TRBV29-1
TGCAGCGTTGAAGGGGCTAACTCTGGAAACACCATATATTTT
CSVEGANSGNTIYF
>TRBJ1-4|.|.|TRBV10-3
TGTGCCATCAGTACCCCGGGTGAAAAACTGTTTTTT
CAISTPGEKLFF
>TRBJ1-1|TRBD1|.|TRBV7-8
TGTGCCAGCAGCATCGACAGGGTTAGCACTGAAGCTTTCTTT
CASSIDRVSTEAFF
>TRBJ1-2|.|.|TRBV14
TGTGCCAGCAGCCAGAGTGGTGGGGGGCTTGGCTATGGCTACACCTTC
CASSQSGGGLGYGYTF